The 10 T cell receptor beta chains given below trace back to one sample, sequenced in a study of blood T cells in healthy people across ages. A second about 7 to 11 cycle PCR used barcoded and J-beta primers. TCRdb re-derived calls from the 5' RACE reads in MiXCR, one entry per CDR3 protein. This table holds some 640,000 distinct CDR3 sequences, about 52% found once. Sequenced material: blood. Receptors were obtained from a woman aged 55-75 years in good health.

The CDR3 DNA sequence: TGTGCCAGCAGCTCCCGACGACAGGGGGAAGAGCAGTACTTC. Translation gives CASSSRRQGEEQYF. The chain uses TRBV7-2 and TRBJ2-4; 9 bases are shared with TRBD1. The ends lost 4 bases at V and 13 bases at J; junction bases unmatched: 11. The CDR3 sequence is 14 residues long. Germline V lookup: CDR1 SGHTA, CDR2 FQGNSA.

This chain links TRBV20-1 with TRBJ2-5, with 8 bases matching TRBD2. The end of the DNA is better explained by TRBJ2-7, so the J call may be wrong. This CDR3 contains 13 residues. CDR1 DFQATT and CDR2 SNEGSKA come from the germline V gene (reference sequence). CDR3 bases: TGCAGTGCCGCTGACGGGACTAGTCTCGAGCAGTACTTC. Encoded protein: CSAADGTSLEQYF.

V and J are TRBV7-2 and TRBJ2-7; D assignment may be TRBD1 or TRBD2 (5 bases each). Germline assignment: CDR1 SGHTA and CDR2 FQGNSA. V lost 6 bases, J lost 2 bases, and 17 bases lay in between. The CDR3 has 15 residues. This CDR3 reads CASRESGPVPYEQYF. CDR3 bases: TGTGCCAGCAGAGAATCGGGACCCGTTCCCTACGAGCAGTACTTC. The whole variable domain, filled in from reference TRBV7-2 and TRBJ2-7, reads GAGVSQSPSNKVTEKGKDVELRCDPISGHTALYWYRQSLGQGLEFLIYFQGNSAPDKSGLPSDRFSAERTGGSVSTLTIQRTQQEDSAVYLCASRESGPVPYEQYFGPGTRLTVT.

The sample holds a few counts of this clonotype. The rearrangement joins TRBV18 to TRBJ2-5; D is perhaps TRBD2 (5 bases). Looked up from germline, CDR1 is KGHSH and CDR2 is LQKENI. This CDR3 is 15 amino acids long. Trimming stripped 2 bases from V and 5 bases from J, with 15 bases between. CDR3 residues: CASSPRQATGETQYF. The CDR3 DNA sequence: TGTGCCAGCTCACCAAGGCAGGCCACGGGGGAGACCCAGTACTTC.

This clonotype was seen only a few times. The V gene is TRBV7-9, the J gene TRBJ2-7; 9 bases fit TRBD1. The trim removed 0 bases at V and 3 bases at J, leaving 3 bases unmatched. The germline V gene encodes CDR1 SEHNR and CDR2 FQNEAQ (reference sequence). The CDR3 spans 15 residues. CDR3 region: CASSLAAGQGYEQYF. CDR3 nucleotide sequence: TGTGCCAGCAGCTTAGCTGCGGGACAGGGCTACGAGCAGTACTTC.

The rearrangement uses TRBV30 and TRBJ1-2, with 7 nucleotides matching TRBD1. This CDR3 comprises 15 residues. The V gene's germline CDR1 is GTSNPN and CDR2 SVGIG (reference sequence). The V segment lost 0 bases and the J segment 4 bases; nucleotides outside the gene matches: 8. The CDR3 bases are TGTGCCTGGAGTGTAGCCAACGCAGGGGGCTATGGCTACACCTTC. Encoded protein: CAWSVANAGGYGYTF. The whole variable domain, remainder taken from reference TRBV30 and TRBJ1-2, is SQTIHQWPATLVQPVGSPLSLECTVEGTSNPNLYWYRQAAGRGLQLLFYSVGIGQISSEVPQNLSASRPQDRQFILSSKKLLLSDSGFYLCAWSVANAGGYGYTFGSGTRLTVV.

The CDR3 protein is CASGRTGKTYEQYF. The CDR3 bases are TGTGCCAGCGGAAGGACAGGAAAGACCTACGAGCAGTACTTC. V and J are TRBV27 and TRBJ2-7, with 7 bases lining up with TRBD1. Germline V lookup: CDR1 MNHEY, CDR2 SMNVEV (reference sequence). The junction had 9 bases not matched to a gene; V was cut back by 8 bases and J by 2 bases. The CDR3 loop spans 14 amino acids.

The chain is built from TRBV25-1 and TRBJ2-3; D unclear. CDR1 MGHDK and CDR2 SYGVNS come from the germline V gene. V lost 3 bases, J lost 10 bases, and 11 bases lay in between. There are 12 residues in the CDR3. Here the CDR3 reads CASSDPVLAQYF. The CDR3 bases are TGTGCCAGCAGTGACCCCGTCTTAGCGCAGTATTTT.

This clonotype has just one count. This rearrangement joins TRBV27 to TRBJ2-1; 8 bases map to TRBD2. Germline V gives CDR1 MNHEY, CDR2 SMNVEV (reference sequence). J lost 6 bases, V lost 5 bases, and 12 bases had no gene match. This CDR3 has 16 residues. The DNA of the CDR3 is TGTGCCAGCAGTATCCAGCGGGAGTCGGCCCGCAATGAGCAGTTCTTC. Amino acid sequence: CASSIQRESARNEQFF.

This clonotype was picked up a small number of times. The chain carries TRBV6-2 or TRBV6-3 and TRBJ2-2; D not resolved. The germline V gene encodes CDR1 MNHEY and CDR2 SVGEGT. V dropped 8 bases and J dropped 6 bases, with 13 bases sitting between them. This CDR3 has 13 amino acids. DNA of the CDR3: TGTGCCAGCCGAGGCGGCCGGGCCGGGGAGCTGTTTTTT. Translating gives CASRGGRAGELFF.